This T cell receptor beta chain is from a study of read filtering for tumor transcriptome and immune sequencing. In the study overall: Per sample, TCR-region reads ranged about 3.5 to 11 million by IR-seq, roughly 85 to 1273 by RNA-seq.

This library used 300 to 500 ng RNA and molecular barcoded adaptors spanning alpha/delta and beta/gamma chains. TCRdb re-called the reads through MiXCR, storing one row per CDR3 protein. The sample contains 30,000 to 40,000 distinct CDR3 sequences, 14% of which appear only once. Concerning this clonotype: Its antigen is undetermined. A far larger clone is one nucleotide away, so this likely arose from a read error. This CDR3 is missing its conserved last phenylalanine or tryptophan, likely due to a read error.

Between the trimmed V and J ends, which lost 5 bases and 0 bases, there was a span of 7 bases. Germline values: CDR1 SGHTA, CDR2 FQGNSA. The CDR3 extends over 13 amino acids. Bone marrow was sampled from every patient at the time of active disease. Study-wide points: IR-seq captured clonotypes deeper and more reliably than RNA-seq. Sorted CD138-negative bone marrow cells were not purified T cells.

The TCR comes from a donor at least 40 years old with multiple myeloma. The sample was a population of CD138-negative cells sorted from bone marrow. The chain links TRBV7-2 to TRBJ1-1, with unresolved D. The CDR3 coding sequence is TGTGCCAGCAGCGTAGTGTTGAACACTGAAGCTTTCCTT. This encodes CASSVVLNTEAFL.